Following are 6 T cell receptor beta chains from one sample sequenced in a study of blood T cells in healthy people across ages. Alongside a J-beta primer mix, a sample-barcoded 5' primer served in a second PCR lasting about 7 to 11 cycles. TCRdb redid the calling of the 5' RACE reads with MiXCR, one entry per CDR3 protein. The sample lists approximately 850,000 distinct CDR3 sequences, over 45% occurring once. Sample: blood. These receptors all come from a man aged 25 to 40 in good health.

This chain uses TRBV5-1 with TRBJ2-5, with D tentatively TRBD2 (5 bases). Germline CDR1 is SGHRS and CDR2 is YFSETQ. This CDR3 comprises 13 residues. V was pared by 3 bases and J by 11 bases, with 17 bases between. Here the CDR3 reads CASSSGYGWEQYF. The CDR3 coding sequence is TGCGCCAGCAGCTCCGGGTATGGCTGGGAGCAGTACTTC.

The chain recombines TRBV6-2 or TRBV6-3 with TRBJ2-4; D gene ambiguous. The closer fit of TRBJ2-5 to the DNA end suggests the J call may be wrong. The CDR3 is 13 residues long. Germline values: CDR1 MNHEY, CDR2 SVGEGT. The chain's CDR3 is CASSYGRDETQYF. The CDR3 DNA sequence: TGTGCCAGCAGTTACGGTAGAGATGAGACCCAGTACTTC.

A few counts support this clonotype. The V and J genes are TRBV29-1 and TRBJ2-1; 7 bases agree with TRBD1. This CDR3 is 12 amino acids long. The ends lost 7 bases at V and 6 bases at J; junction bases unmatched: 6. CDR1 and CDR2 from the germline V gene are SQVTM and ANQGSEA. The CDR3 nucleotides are TGCAGCGGTGAGACAGGGCTCAATGAGCAGTTCTTC. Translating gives CSGETGLNEQFF.

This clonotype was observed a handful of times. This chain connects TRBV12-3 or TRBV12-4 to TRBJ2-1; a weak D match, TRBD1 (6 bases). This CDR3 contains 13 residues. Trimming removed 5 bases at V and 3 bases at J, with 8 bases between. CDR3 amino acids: CASSRGFYNEQFF. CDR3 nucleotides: TGTGCCAGCAGTAGGGGGTTCTACAATGAGCAGTTCTTC.

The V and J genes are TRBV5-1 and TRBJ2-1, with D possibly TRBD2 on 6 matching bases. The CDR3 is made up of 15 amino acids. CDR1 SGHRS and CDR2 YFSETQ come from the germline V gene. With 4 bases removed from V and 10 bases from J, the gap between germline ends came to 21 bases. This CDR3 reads CASSPVAGSFYEQFF. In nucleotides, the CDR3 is TGCGCCAGCAGCCCCGTGGCGGGGAGTTTTTACGAGCAGTTCTTC. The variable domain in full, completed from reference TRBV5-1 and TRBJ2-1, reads KAGVTQTPRYLIKTRGQQVTLSCSPISGHRSVSWYQQTPGQGLQFLFEYFSETQRNKGNFPGRFSGRQFSNSRSEMNVSTLELGDSALYLCASSPVAGSFYEQFFGPGTRLTVL.

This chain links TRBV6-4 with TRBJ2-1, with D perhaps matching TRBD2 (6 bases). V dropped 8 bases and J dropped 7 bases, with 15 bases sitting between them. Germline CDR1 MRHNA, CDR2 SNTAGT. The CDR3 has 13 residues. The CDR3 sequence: CASGLGGSNEQFF. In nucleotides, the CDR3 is TGTGCCAGCGGTCTTGGGGGGTCTAATGAGCAGTTCTTC.